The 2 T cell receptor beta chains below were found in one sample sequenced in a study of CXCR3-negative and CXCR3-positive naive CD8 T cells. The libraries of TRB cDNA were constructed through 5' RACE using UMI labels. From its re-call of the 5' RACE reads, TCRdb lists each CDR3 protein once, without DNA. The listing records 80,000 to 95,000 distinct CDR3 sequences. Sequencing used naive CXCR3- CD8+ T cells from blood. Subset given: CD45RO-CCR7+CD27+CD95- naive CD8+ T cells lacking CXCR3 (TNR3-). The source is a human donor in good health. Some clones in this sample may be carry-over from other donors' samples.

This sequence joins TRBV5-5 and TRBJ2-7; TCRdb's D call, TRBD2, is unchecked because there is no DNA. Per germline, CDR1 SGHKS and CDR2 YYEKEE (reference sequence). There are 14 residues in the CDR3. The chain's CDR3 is CASSLGGGIDEQYF.

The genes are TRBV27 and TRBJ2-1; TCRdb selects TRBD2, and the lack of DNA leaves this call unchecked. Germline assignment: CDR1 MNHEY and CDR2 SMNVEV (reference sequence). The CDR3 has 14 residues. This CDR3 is CASSLMGSARNEFF.